Below, 18 T cell receptor beta chains from the same sample are listed, as sequenced in a study of regulatory T cells in long-lasting Graves disease. Time point indicated: newly diagnosed GD, antithyroid drugs for less than 3 months. Extracted RNA from PBMCs served as the source of the TCR library. Library construction for TCR beta used iRepertoire HTBI primers and Arm-PCR of CDR3 regions. One entry per CDR3 protein results from TCRdb running MiXCR on the multiplex PCR reads. The table shows 300,000 to 400,000 distinct CDR3 sequences, with around 15% occurring only once. Separately, the same data were catalogued under a study of T cells in Graves' hyperthyroidism and ophthalmopathy.

The specimen was peripheral blood mononuclear cells (PBMCs), collected at new diagnosis, from a patient treated with antithyroid drugs. These receptors were collected from a man between 35 and 55 years old with Graves disease.

At least ten counts were recorded for this clonotype. V gene TRBV14 combines with J gene TRBJ2-3; possible D gene TRBD2, 5 bases. This CDR3 is built from 14 residues. Trimming shortened V by 6 bases and J by 7 bases, and 17 bases separated the two germline ends. The germline V gene encodes CDR1 SGHDN and CDR2 FVKESK. This chain's CDR3 is CASSLQGLTYTQYF. In DNA form, the CDR3 reads TGTGCCAGCAGTCTACAAGGACTCACCTATACGCAGTATTTT.

The CDR3 sequence is CASSFSRGTYNEQFF. The CDR3 DNA reads as TGTGCCAGCAGCTTTAGCAGGGGTACCTACAATGAGCAGTTCTTC. This chain joins TRBV11-3 and TRBJ2-1, with TRBD1 as a possible D gene (6 bases). The CDR3 is made up of 15 amino acids. The germline gives CDR1 SGHNT, CDR2 YENEEA. V shed 3 bases and J shed 2 bases, with 11 bases lying between them.

This clonotype was seen a handful of times. V and J are TRBV7-9 and TRBJ1-4, with TRBD1 identical over 8 bases. Trimming cost V 0 bases and J 2 bases; bases outside gene matches: 2. The CDR3 covers 16 residues. Germline V gene data show CDR1 as SEHNR and CDR2 as FQNEAQ (reference sequence). In nucleotides, the CDR3 is TGTGCCAGCAGCTTAGCTAGGACAGGGACTAATGAAAAACTGTTTTTT. Protein product: CASSLARTGTNEKLFF.

At least ten counts were recorded for this clonotype. The chain joins TRBV2 to TRBJ2-7, with 7 bases matching TRBD2. Germline CDR1 and CDR2: SNHLY and FYNNEI. J lost 1 base, V lost 8 bases, and 5 bases had no gene match. This CDR3 has 13 residues. As DNA, the CDR3 is TGTGCCAGCTATCAGCGGGGATCCTACGAGCAGTACTTC. Amino acid sequence: CASYQRGSYEQYF.

This clonotype was detected ten times or more. V is TRBV28 and J is TRBJ2-2; D remains unclear. In germline, CDR1 is MDHEN, CDR2 SYDVKM. The V gene lost 6 bases and the J gene lost 1 base, with 9 bases spanning the gap. The CDR3 consists of 14 residues. CDR3 sequence reads: CASSLVGNTGELFF. The DNA for the CDR3 is TGTGCCAGCAGCTTAGTGGGGAACACCGGGGAGCTGTTTTTT.

There are many counts of this clonotype. V gene TRBV2 combines with J gene TRBJ1-5; TRBD1 matches 7 bases. The CDR3 runs 16 residues. The trim removed 6 bases at V and 1 base at J, leaving 9 bases unmatched. The germline V gene encodes CDR1 SNHLY and CDR2 FYNNEI. The DNA of the CDR3 is TGTGCCAGCAGATTACGCCCAGGGGGGAGCAATCAGCCCCAGCATTTT. This translates into CASRLRPGGSNQPQHF.

This clonotype has ten or more counts. This rearrangement joins TRBV6-8 to TRBJ2-1; TRBD1 matches 10 bases. CDR1 and CDR2 from the germline V gene are MNHGY and SAAAGT. CDR3 length: 13 residues. J lost 9 bases, V lost 7 bases, and 6 bases had no gene match. The CDR3 loop is CASTPGQGLEQFF. The DNA for the CDR3 is TGTGCCAGCACACCGGGACAGGGGCTTGAGCAGTTCTTC.

This CDR3 reads CASSVEGWGEQPQHF. CDR3 in DNA: TGTGCCAGCAGCGTAGAAGGGTGGGGGGAACAGCCCCAGCATTTT. This chain connects TRBV9 to TRBJ1-5; TRBD1 might be the D (5 bases). CDR1 and CDR2 (germline): SGDLS, YYNGEE. V was clipped by 0 bases and J by 7 bases, with 14 bases between them. There are 15 residues in the CDR3.

CDR3 in DNA: TGCAGCGTCGCTCACGGACGGGATTCATACAATGAGCAGTTCTTC. Its translation: CSVAHGRDSYNEQFF. The rearrangement joins TRBV29-1 to TRBJ2-1; D is perhaps TRBD2 (5 bases). CDR3 length: 15 residues. Trimming left V 6 bases short and J 4 bases short, with 19 bases between. Germline V gene lookup returns CDR1 SQVTM and CDR2 ANQGSEA.

Points on this clonotype: Given the absence of the conserved phenylalanine or tryptophan at the CDR3 end, a read error is likely. The chain is built from TRBV10-3 and TRBJ2-5, with D perhaps TRBD2 (5 bases). CDR1 is ENHRY, CDR2 SYGVKD, per germline. The CDR3 extends over 11 amino acids. The germline V and J ends were trimmed by 8 bases and 5 bases, with 9 bases remaining between them. This chain's CDR3 is CAISLGETQYL. The CDR3 nucleotides are TGTGCCATCTCACTAGGGGAGACCCAGTACCTC.

This clonotype has only a few counts. This chain links TRBV5-6 with TRBJ1-2; D is undetermined. CDR3 length: 14 amino acids. V gave up 0 bases and J gave up 7 bases, with 13 bases separating them. Germline CDR1 SGHDT, CDR2 YYEEEE. Here the CDR3 DNA reads TGTGCCAGCAGCTTGGTTGCATTTGAGGCTGGCTACACCTTC. This sequence encodes CASSLVAFEAGYTF.

This clonotype has a count of ten or more. The gene calls are TRBV5-6 and TRBJ1-1, with D tentatively TRBD1 (6 bases). V was clipped by 4 bases and J by 6 bases, with 13 bases between them. Germline CDR1 is SGHDT and CDR2 is YYEEEE. The CDR3 is 13 amino acids. The CDR3 DNA reads as TGTGCCAGCAGCGCCAGGGGTCGTGCTGAAGCTTTCTTT. This sequence encodes CASSARGRAEAFF.

There are many counts of this clonotype. The chain carries TRBV6-1 and TRBJ2-7, with D perhaps matching TRBD1 or TRBD2 (5 bases each). V was pared by 5 bases and J by 7 bases, with 21 bases between. CDR1 and CDR2 from the germline V gene are MNHNS and SASEGT. The CDR3 is 15 amino acids. The CDR3 loop is CASSPDREGEEEQYF. In DNA form, the CDR3 reads TGTGCCAGCAGTCCGGACCGGGAAGGGGAAGAGGAGCAGTACTTC.

The chain employs TRBV27 and TRBJ2-1, with 9 bases matching TRBD1. The CDR3 is made up of 14 amino acids. Germline assignment: CDR1 MNHEY and CDR2 SMNVEV (reference sequence). With V trimmed by 6 bases and J by 6 bases, 6 bases remained unmatched. In DNA, the CDR3 is TGTGCCAGCAGGCGGACAGGGGCCAGCAATGAGCAGTTCTTC. Translating it yields CASRRTGASNEQFF.

In this sample, this clonotype turned up many times. The CDR3 DNA sequence: TGCGCCAGCAGCTTGGCCCCAGGGGTTTGGACTGAAGCTTTCTTT. The encoded protein is CASSLAPGVWTEAFF. The chain employs TRBV5-1 and TRBJ1-1; maybe TRBD1 (6 bases). V was cut by 0 bases and J by 5 bases, with 14 bases left in between. The CDR3 runs to 15 residues. CDR1 and CDR2 (germline): SGHRS, YFSETQ.

This clonotype was observed a handful of times. The rearrangement joins TRBV2 to TRBJ2-5; maybe TRBD2 (5 bases). This CDR3 region has 15 residues. Trimming took off 3 bases at V and 4 bases at J, with 15 bases between the two ends. Germline lookup yields CDR1 SNHLY and CDR2 FYNNEI. As DNA, the CDR3 is TGTGCCAGCAGTGACGCCGGCGAGGGTGGAGAGACCCAGTACTTC. Protein sequence: CASSDAGEGGETQYF.

Ten or more counts support this clonotype. The chain joins TRBV7-9 to TRBJ2-2; TRBD1 matches at 9 bases. Germline V gene sequence: CDR1 SEHNR, CDR2 FQNEAQ (reference sequence). The junction had 9 bases not matched to a gene; V was cut back by 6 bases and J by 4 bases. The length of the CDR3 is 16 residues. Here the CDR3 DNA reads TGTGCCAGCAGACCGAGGCCGGGACAGGGCACCGGGGAGCTGTTTTTT. It encodes CASRPRPGQGTGELFF.

This clonotype was observed a handful of times. V is TRBV12-3 or TRBV12-4 and J is TRBJ2-2; D is ambiguous. The CDR3 contains 11 residues. Between the trimmed V and J ends, which lost 8 bases and 4 bases, there was a span of 5 bases. CDR3 residues: CASVGTGELFF. The CDR3 region has the DNA TGTGCCAGCGTCGGCACCGGGGAGCTGTTTTTT.